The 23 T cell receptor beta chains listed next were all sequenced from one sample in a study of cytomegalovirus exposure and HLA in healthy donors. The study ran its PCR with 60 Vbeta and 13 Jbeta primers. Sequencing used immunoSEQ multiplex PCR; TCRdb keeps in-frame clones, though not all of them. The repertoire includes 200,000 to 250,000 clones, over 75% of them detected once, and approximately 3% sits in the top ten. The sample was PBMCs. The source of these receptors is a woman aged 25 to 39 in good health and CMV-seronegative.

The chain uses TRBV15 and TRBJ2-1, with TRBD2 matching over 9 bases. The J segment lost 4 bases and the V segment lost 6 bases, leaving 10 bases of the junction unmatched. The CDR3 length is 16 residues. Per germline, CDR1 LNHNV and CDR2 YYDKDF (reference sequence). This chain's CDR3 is CATRVVAGGNYNEQFF. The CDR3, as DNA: TGTGCCACCAGAGTCGTCGCGGGAGGGAATTACAATGAGCAGTTCTTC.

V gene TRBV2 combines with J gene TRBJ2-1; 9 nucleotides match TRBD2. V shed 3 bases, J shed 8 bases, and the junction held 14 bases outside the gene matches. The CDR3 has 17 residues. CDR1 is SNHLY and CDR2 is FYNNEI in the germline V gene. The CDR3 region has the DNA TGTGCCAGCAGTGACCCTAGCGGGGCCAGAGATGGCGATGAGCAGTTCTTC. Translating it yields CASSDPSGARDGDEQFF.

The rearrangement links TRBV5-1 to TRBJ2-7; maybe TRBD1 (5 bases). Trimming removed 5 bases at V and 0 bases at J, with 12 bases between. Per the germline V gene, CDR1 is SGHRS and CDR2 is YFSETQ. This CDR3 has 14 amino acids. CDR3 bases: TGCGCCAGCAGGGAGAGACAGAGCTCCTACGAGCAGTACTTC. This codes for CASRERQSSYEQYF.

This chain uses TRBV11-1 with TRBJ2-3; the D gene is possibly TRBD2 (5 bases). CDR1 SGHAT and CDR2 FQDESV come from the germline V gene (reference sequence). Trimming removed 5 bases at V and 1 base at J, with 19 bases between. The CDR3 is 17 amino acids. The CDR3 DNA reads TGTGCCAGCAGCCCTACGGGGTGGCCCAAAGGCACAGATACGCAGTATTTT. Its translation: CASSPTGWPKGTDTQYF.

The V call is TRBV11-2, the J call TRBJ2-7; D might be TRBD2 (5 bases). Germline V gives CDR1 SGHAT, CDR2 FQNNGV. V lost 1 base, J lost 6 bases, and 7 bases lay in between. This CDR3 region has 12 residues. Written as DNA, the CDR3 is TGTGCCAGCAGCTTAGGAGCGGCCGAGCAGTACTTC. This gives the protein CASSLGAAEQYF. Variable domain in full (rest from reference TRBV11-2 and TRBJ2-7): EAGVAQSPRYKIIEKRQSVAFWCNPISGHATLYWYQQILGQGPKLLIQFQNNGVVDDSQLPKDRFSAERLKGVDSTLKIQPAKLEDSAVYLCASSLGAAEQYFGPGTRLTVT.

The CDR3 here is CASSSGLAGAADTQYF. DNA of the CDR3: TGTGCCAGCAGCTCCGGACTAGCGGGAGCGGCAGATACGCAGTATTTT. The chain has TRBV2 and TRBJ2-3; 13 nucleotides match TRBD2. CDR3 length: 16 amino acids. Trimming took 6 bases from V and 4 from J; bases not matched to a gene: 7. The germline CDR1 and CDR2 sequences are SNHLY and FYNNEI.

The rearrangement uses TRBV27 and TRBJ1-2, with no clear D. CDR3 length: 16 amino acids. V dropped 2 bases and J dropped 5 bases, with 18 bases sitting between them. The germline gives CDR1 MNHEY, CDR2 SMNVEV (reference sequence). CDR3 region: CASSLGRAPPTYGYTF. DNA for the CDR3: TGTGCCAGCAGTTTAGGGCGGGCCCCACCTACTTATGGCTACACCTTC.

DNA of the CDR3: TGTGCCAGCAGCCCTGGGGGGGCGGTAGATACGCAGTATTTT. This codes for CASSPGGAVDTQYF. J is TRBJ2-3 and V is TRBV9; tentatively, D is TRBD2 (7 bases). There are 14 residues in the CDR3. CDR1 is SGDLS and CDR2 is YYNGEE in the germline V gene. Trimming left V 4 bases short and J 5 bases short, with 14 bases between.

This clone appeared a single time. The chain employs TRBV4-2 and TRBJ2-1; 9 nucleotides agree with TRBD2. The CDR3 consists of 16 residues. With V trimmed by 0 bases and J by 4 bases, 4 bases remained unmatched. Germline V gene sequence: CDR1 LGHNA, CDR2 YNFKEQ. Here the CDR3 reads CASSQELAGLYNEQFF. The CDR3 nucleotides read TGTGCCAGCAGCCAAGAGCTAGCGGGATTATACAATGAGCAGTTCTTC.

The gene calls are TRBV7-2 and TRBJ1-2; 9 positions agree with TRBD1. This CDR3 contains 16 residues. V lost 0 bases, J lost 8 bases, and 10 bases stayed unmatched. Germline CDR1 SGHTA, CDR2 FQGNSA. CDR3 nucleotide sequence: TGTGCCAGCAGCTTAGCTTTCGGACAGGGGAGTACGGGCTACACCTTC. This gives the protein CASSLAFGQGSTGYTF.

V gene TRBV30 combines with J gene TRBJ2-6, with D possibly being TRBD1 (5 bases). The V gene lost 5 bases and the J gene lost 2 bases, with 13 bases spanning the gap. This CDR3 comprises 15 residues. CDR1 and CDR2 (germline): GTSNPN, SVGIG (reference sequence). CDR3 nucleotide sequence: TGTGCCTGGCGGAGAGGCAGGGCTGGGGCCAACGTCCTGACTTTC. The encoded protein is CAWRRGRAGANVLTF.

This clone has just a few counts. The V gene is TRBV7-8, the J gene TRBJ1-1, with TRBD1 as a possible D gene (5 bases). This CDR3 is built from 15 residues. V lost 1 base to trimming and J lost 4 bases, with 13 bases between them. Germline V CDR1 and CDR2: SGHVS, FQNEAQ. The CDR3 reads CASSLVRTRGTEAFF. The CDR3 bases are TGTGCCAGCAGCTTAGTGCGGACAAGGGGCACTGAAGCTTTCTTT.

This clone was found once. Written as DNA, the CDR3 is TGTGCCAGCAGCTTAGGCGGGGGCGCGGGTCAGCCCCAGCATTTT. Amino acids: CASSLGGGAGQPQHF. The chain links TRBV7-2 to TRBJ1-5; tentative D call: TRBD1 (6 bases). CDR1 is SGHTA and CDR2 is FQGNSA in the germline V gene. The CDR3 has 15 amino acids. V lost 1 base to trimming and J lost 6 bases, with 13 bases between them.

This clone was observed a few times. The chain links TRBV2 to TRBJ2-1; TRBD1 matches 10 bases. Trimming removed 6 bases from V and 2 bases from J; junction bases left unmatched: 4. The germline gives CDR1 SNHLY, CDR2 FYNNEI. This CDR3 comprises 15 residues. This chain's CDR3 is CASRVGQGTYNEQFF. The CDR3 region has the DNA TGTGCCAGCAGGGTGGGACAGGGGACCTACAATGAGCAGTTCTTC.

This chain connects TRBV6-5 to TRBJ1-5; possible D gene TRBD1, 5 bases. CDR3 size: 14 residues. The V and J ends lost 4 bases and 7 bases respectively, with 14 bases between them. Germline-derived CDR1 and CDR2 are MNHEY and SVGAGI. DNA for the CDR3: TGTGCCAGCAGTTTGGGACTCGGAGGCCAGCCCCAGCATTTT. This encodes CASSLGLGGQPQHF.

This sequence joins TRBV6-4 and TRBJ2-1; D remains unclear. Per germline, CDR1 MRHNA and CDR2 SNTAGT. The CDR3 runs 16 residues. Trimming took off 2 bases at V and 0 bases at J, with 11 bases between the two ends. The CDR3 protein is CASSDQMTRSYNEQFF. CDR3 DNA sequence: TGTGCCAGCAGTGACCAAATGACTCGCTCCTACAATGAGCAGTTCTTC.

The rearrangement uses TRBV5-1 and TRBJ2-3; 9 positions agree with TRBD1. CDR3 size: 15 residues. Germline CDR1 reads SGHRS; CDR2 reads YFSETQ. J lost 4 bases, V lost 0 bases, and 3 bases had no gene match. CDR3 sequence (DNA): TGCGCCAGCAGCTTGGGGACAGGGGACCCAGATACGCAGTATTTT. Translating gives CASSLGTGDPDTQYF. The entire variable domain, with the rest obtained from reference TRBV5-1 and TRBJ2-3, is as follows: KAGVTQTPRYLIKTRGQQVTLSCSPISGHRSVSWYQQTPGQGLQFLFEYFSETQRNKGNFPGRFSGRQFSNSRSEMNVSTLELGDSALYLCASSLGTGDPDTQYFGPGTRLTVL.

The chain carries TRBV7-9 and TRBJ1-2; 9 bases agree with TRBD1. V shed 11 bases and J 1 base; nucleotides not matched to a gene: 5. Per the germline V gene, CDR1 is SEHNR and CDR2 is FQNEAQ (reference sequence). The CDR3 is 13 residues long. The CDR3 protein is CAGQGQGNYGYTF. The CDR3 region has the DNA TGTGCCGGACAGGGACAGGGTAACTATGGCTACACCTTC. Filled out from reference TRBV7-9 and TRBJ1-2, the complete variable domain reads DTGVSQNPRHKITKRGQNVTFRCDPISEHNRLYWYRQTLGQGPEFLTYFQNEAQLEKSRLLSDRFSAERPKGSFSTLEIQRTEQGDSAMYLCAGQGQGNYGYTFGSGTRLTVV.

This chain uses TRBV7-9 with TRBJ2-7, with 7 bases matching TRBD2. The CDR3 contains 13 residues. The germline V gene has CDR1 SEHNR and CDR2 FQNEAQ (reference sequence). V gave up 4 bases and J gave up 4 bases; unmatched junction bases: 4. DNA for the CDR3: TGTGCCAGCAGCTCCAGCGGGGAGTACGAGCAGTACTTC. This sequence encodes CASSSSGEYEQYF.

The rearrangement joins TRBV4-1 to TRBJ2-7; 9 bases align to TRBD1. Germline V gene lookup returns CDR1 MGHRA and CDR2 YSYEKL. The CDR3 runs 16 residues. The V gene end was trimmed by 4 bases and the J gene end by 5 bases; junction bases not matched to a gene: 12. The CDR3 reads CASSLFPGTGSNEQYF. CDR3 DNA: TGCGCCAGCAGCCTCTTCCCCGGGACAGGGTCAAACGAGCAGTACTTC.

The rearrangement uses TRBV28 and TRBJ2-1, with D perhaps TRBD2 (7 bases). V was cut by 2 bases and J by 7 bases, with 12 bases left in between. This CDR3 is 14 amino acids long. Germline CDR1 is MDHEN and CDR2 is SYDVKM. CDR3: CASSLTGRDNEQFF. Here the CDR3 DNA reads TGTGCCAGCAGTTTAACAGGGAGGGATAATGAGCAGTTCTTC.

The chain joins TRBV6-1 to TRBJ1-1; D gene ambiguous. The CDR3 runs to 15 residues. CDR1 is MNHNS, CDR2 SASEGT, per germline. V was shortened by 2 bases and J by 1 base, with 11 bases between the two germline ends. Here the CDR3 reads CASSEKKMANTEAFF. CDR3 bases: TGTGCCAGCAGTGAAAAAAAGATGGCGAACACTGAAGCTTTCTTT.

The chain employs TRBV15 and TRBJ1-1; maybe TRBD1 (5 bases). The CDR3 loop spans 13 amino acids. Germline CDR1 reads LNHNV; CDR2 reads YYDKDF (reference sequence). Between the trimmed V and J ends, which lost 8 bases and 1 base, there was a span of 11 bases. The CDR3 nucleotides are TGTGCCACCTCCAGGGTAGGGAACACTGAAGCTTTCTTT. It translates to CATSRVGNTEAFF.